The T cell receptor beta chain described here comes from a study of T cell changes during pregnancy in multiple sclerosis. Germline loops: CDR1 SGHAT, CDR2 FQNNGV. The CDR3 spans 15 residues. Trimming stripped 2 bases from V and 4 bases from J, with 12 bases between. Here immunoSEQ multiplex PCR was the method, and the copy in TCRdb shows in-frame clones only, minus some. In the table there are fewer than 75,000 clones, approximately 90% of which are singletons. This clonotype was obtained from a female donor in good health, enrolled as a control in a pregnancy study. This chain connects TRBV11-2 to TRBJ2-1, with D perhaps TRBD2 (5 bases). The sequences come from peripheral blood, collected after pregnancy. The CDR3 reads CASSLKGEGYNEQFF. CDR3 in DNA: TGTGCCAGCAGCTTAAAGGGAGAGGGATACAATGAGCAGTTCTTC.